This T cell receptor beta chain originates from a study of T cells in Graves' hyperthyroidism and ophthalmopathy. Study results and limitations: Ophthalmopathy was distinguished from stable hyperthyroidism by 13 V-J signatures. Expanded thyroid clonotypes (above 0.001) were mostly also found in blood. For ophthalmopathy, model prediction preceded onset by a median about 6.4 months.

Comments on this clonotype: The antigen remains unidentified.

Amplification of TCR beta CDR3 regions was performed using RNA transcripts as template. The HTBI set primed first-round TCR CDR3 RT-PCR. TCRdb fed the multiplex PCR reads into MiXCR, producing one record per CDR3 protein. Altogether hundreds of thousands of distinct CDR3 sequences are present, 45% being singletons, with the ten largest covering about 7.2%. Germline CDR1 and CDR2: SGHTA and FQGNSA. Trimming took off 5 bases at V and 5 bases at J, with 11 bases between the two ends. The CDR3 extends over 13 amino acids. The specimen was peripheral blood or thyroid tissue (not recorded which). The TCR was taken from an adult man with Graves' disease, either hyperthyroidism or ophthalmopathy (not recorded which). The chain joins TRBV7-2 to TRBJ2-3, with a weak D call TRBD2 (5 bases). This chain's CDR3 is CASSRLAGDTQYF. The DNA of the CDR3 is TGTGCCAGCAGCCGCCTAGCAGGAGATACGCAGTATTTT.